The next 29 T cell receptor beta chains were all read from a single sample in a study of blood T cell repertoires in COVID-19. The method was immunoSEQ multiplex PCR; TCRdb's version includes in-frame clones alone and lacks a portion of them. The data show a few hundred thousand clones, about 89% seen once. The sample comprised peripheral blood. These receptors were collected from a woman between 25 and 40 years old with COVID-19, enrolled during active disease.

This clone was counted a few times. The V and J genes are TRBV5-5 and TRBJ1-2, with 9 bases matching TRBD1. CDR3 length: 14 residues. V lost 4 bases, J lost 5 bases, and 6 bases stayed unmatched. Germline CDR1 and CDR2: SGHKS and YYEKEE (reference sequence). DNA for the CDR3: TGTGCCAGCAGCGCGGCCGGGACAGGGTATGGCTACACCTTC. Translation gives CASSAAGTGYGYTF.

V is TRBV6-4 and J is TRBJ2-1; 8 bases are shared with TRBD2. There are 15 residues in the CDR3. V lost 6 bases, J lost 6 bases, and 10 bases stayed unmatched. Per the germline V gene, CDR1 is MRHNA and CDR2 is SNTAGT. This chain's CDR3 is CASSATSASSNEQFF. CDR3 in DNA: TGTGCCAGCAGCGCGACTAGCGCCTCGAGCAATGAGCAGTTCTTC.

This chain connects TRBV10-3 to TRBJ2-7; 7 bases agree with TRBD1. Germline trimming cut 0 bases from V and 0 bases from J; bases unmatched to any gene: 8. The CDR3 has 17 residues. Germline CDR1 and CDR2: ENHRY and SYGVKD. Written as DNA, the CDR3 is TGTGCCATCAGTGAGTCGACGCCACAGGGGATCTCCTACGAGCAGTACTTC. This codes for CAISESTPQGISYEQYF.

The J gene is TRBJ2-1, the V gene TRBV10-3, with 9 bases identical to TRBD2. CDR3 length equals 17 residues. Germline V gives CDR1 ENHRY, CDR2 SYGVKD. The junction had 5 bases not matched to a gene; V was cut back by 2 bases and J by 0 bases. The DNA for the CDR3 is TGTGCCATCAGTGAGCATAGCGGGAGAGGCTCCTACAATGAGCAGTTCTTC. Translation gives CAISEHSGRGSYNEQFF.

In its sample, this clone was seen once. The sample contains more than one DNA sequence encoding this CDR3. The genes are TRBV7-2 and TRBJ1-6; 8 bases line up with TRBD1. Germline CDR1 SGHTA, CDR2 FQGNSA. CDR3 length: 14 residues. J lost 10 bases, V lost 5 bases, and 7 bases had no gene match. The CDR3 sequence: CASSLGQGRSPLHF. The CDR3 DNA reads TGTGCCAGCAGCCTCGGACAGGGTCGGTCACCCCTCCACTTT.

V gene TRBV2 combines with J gene TRBJ2-7; 10 nucleotides match TRBD2. Trimming cost V 7 bases and J 3 bases; bases outside gene matches: 6. Per the germline V gene, CDR1 is SNHLY and CDR2 is FYNNEI. There are 14 residues in the CDR3. In DNA form, the CDR3 reads TGTGCCAGCAAGGGAGCGGGAGGGGACTACGAGCAGTACTTC. Translating it yields CASKGAGGDYEQYF.

This clone was found many times. This sequence joins TRBV6-5 and TRBJ2-1; 9 bases match TRBD2. Germline V CDR1 and CDR2: MNHEY, SVGAGI. There are 16 residues in the CDR3. Trimming removed 2 bases from V and 3 bases from J; junction bases left unmatched: 5. The CDR3 bases are TGTGCCAGCAGTTACAGTAGCGGGAGTCACTACAATGAGCAGTTCTTC. Its translation: CASSYSSGSHYNEQFF.

The chain joins TRBV29-1 to TRBJ2-7; D is uncertain. V was shortened by 6 bases and J by 0 bases, with 12 bases between the two germline ends. Germline CDR1 and CDR2: SQVTM and ANQGSEA. The CDR3 runs to 13 residues. The CDR3 region is CSVSLTNSYEQYF. The CDR3 bases are TGCAGCGTCTCATTGACAAACTCCTACGAGCAGTACTTC.

The chain uses TRBV28 and TRBJ2-3, with TRBD1 matching over 8 bases. CDR3 size: 15 residues. The germline V gene has CDR1 MDHEN and CDR2 SYDVKM. Unmatched junction bases numbered 5, after V lost 3 bases and J lost 3 bases. The CDR3 nucleotides are TGTGCCAGCAGTTTGACAGGGGTTGGTACAGATACGCAGTATTTT. This encodes CASSLTGVGTDTQYF.

The chain has TRBV6-5 and TRBJ2-1; 7 bases agree with TRBD2. The CDR3 covers 15 residues. In germline, CDR1 is MNHEY, CDR2 SVGAGI. The junction had 6 bases not matched to a gene; V was cut back by 5 bases and J by 2 bases. The CDR3 here is CASSTTGRPYNEQFF. Here the CDR3 DNA reads TGTGCCAGCAGTACGACCGGGAGGCCCTACAATGAGCAGTTCTTC.

The rearrangement joins TRBV9 to TRBJ2-7; no firm D call. With 0 bases removed from V and 3 bases from J, the gap between germline ends came to 7 bases. This CDR3 region has 13 residues. The germline CDR1 and CDR2 sequences are SGDLS and YYNGEE. CDR3 loop: CASSVVTYYEQYF. In DNA, the CDR3 is TGTGCCAGCAGCGTAGTGACATACTACGAGCAGTACTTC.

The chain links TRBV7-9 to TRBJ2-5; 7 positions match TRBD1. Germline CDR1 reads SEHNR; CDR2 reads FQNEAQ (reference sequence). The CDR3 has 12 residues. V trimming: 0 bases; J trimming: 13 bases; junction bases outside the gene matches: 5. The CDR3 sequence is CASSLALRGLYF. CDR3 nucleotides: TGTGCCAGCAGCTTAGCGTTGAGGGGGCTGTACTTC. The full variable domain, rest sourced from reference TRBV7-9 and TRBJ2-5, is DTGVSQNPRHKITKRGQNVTFRCDPISEHNRLYWYRQTLGQGPEFLTYFQNEAQLEKSRLLSDRFSAERPKGSFSTLEIQRTEQGDSAMYLCASSLALRGLYFGPGTRLLVL.

This CDR3 reads CASSQGTGAIYEQYF. For the CDR3, the DNA is TGTGCCAGCAGCCAAGGGACAGGGGCGATCTACGAGCAGTACTTC. The rearrangement uses TRBV5-6 and TRBJ2-7, with TRBD1 matching over 10 bases. The germline CDR1 and CDR2 sequences are SGHDT and YYEEEE. The CDR3 sequence is 15 residues long. V trimming: 4 bases; J trimming: 3 bases; junction bases outside the gene matches: 7.

This clone was picked up one time. J is TRBJ2-2 and V is TRBV27; 12 bases align to TRBD2. V was clipped by 5 bases and J by 7 bases; unmatched bases: 8. The CDR3 is 16 residues long. The germline V gene encodes CDR1 MNHEY and CDR2 SMNVEV (reference sequence). The CDR3 spells CASSLTSGRLFGELFF. CDR3 coding DNA: TGTGCCAGCAGTCTCACTAGCGGGAGGTTGTTCGGGGAGCTGTTTTTT.

The J gene is TRBJ2-3, the V gene TRBV6-5; the match to TRBD2 covers 7 bases. Germline lookup yields CDR1 MNHEY and CDR2 SVGAGI. V lost 6 bases, J lost 14 bases, and 14 bases stayed unmatched. The CDR3 length is 13 residues. DNA of the CDR3: TGTGCCAGCAGCCTCCACCGTGGGGGGGTAGGGTATTTT. Translation: CASSLHRGGVGYF.

J is TRBJ1-2 and V is TRBV29-1, with a weak D call TRBD1 (6 bases). The CDR3 length is 13 residues. Trimming shortened V by 6 bases and J by 8 bases, and 19 bases separated the two germline ends. Germline loops: CDR1 SQVTM, CDR2 ANQGSEA. As DNA, the CDR3 is TGCAGCGTGAAAGCCCGAACAGGGTTGGGCTACACCTTC. It encodes CSVKARTGLGYTF.

The V gene is TRBV13, the J gene TRBJ2-1; D uncertain. Germline CDR1 and CDR2: PRHDT and FYEKMQ (reference sequence). The CDR3 spans 12 residues. The V end was cut by 2 bases, the J end by 8 bases, with 7 bases between. The CDR3 region is CASSLPGDEQFF. The CDR3 DNA follows: TGTGCCAGCAGCTTACCAGGCGATGAGCAGTTCTTC.

V usage is TRBV27 and J usage is TRBJ2-7, with D perhaps matching TRBD2 (6 bases). V dropped 5 bases and J dropped 1 base, with 12 bases sitting between them. Germline V gene sequence: CDR1 MNHEY, CDR2 SMNVEV (reference sequence). The CDR3 length is 14 residues. The CDR3 nucleotides read TGTGCCAGCAGTACTATCGGGGGATCCTACGAGCAGTACTTC. This translates into CASSTIGGSYEQYF.

This clone came up once. The J gene is TRBJ1-5, the V gene TRBV2; TRBD1 matches at 7 bases. CDR3 length: 14 amino acids. V shed 7 bases and J 3 bases; nucleotides not matched to a gene: 6. Germline V gene sequence: CDR1 SNHLY, CDR2 FYNNEI. As DNA, the CDR3 is TGTGCCAGCACCCCCGGGACAGTCAATCAGCCCCAGCATTTT. Amino acids: CASTPGTVNQPQHF.

This chain's CDR3 is CASGGARSYEQYF. The CDR3 DNA follows: TGTGCCTCGGGGGGGGCACGCTCCTACGAGCAGTACTTC. This chain connects TRBV27 to TRBJ2-7; 8 nucleotides align to TRBD2. The length of the CDR3 is 13 residues. Trimming cost V 11 bases and J 0 bases; bases outside gene matches: 6. Germline values: CDR1 MNHEY, CDR2 SMNVEV (reference sequence).

This sequence joins TRBV27 and TRBJ2-7, with TRBD2 identical over 9 bases. CDR1 and CDR2 from the germline V gene are MNHEY and SMNVEV (reference sequence). CDR3 size: 16 residues. The junction had 8 bases not matched to a gene; V was cut back by 3 bases and J by 2 bases. The CDR3 protein is CASSFLTREGPYEQYF. CDR3 DNA sequence: TGTGCCAGCAGTTTCTTAACGCGGGAGGGCCCCTACGAGCAGTACTTC.

This clone appeared once. This chain connects TRBV24-1 to TRBJ2-3; D possibly corresponds to TRBD2 (6 bases). CDR1 is KGHDR and CDR2 is SFDVKD in the germline V gene. V gave up 9 bases and J gave up 0 bases, with 9 bases separating them. This CDR3 region has 13 residues. CDR3 residues: CATQGLSTDTQYF. The DNA of the CDR3 is TGTGCCACCCAGGGACTTAGCACAGATACGCAGTATTTT.

The chain couples TRBV6-5 to TRBJ1-6; 8 nucleotides align to TRBD1. Unmatched junction bases numbered 5, after V lost 5 bases and J lost 8 bases. The CDR3 sequence is 14 residues long. The germline V gene has CDR1 MNHEY and CDR2 SVGAGI. The CDR3 protein is CASSPRTGYSPLHF. For the CDR3, the DNA is TGTGCCAGCAGTCCCAGGACAGGGTATTCACCCCTCCACTTT.

The CDR3 protein is CASNLLYTGELFF. CDR3 DNA sequence: TGCGCCAGCAACTTACTTTACACCGGGGAGCTGTTTTTT. The chain employs TRBV10-2 and TRBJ2-2; unclear D gene. V was pared by 7 bases and J by 3 bases, with 9 bases between. In germline, CDR1 is WSHSY, CDR2 SAAADI. This CDR3 is built from 13 residues.

The J gene is TRBJ2-7, the V gene TRBV7-9, with a possible D match to TRBD1 (5 bases). This CDR3 region has 13 residues. Trimming took 5 bases from V and 2 from J, leaving 10 bases between them. From germline, CDR1 is SEHNR and CDR2 FQNEAQ (reference sequence). The CDR3 spells CASSPTATYEQYF. DNA of the CDR3: TGTGCCAGCAGCCCGACAGCTACCTACGAGCAGTACTTC.

The CDR3 nucleotides are TGTGCCAGCAGCTCCCAGGCCGGGGAGAATTCCAAGAATGAGCAGTTCTTC. Its translation is CASSSQAGENSKNEQFF. This sequence joins TRBV7-2 and TRBJ2-1, with D tentatively TRBD2 (5 bases). The germline V and J ends were trimmed by 4 bases and 7 bases, with 23 bases remaining between them. CDR1 and CDR2 from the germline V gene are SGHTA and FQGNSA. CDR3 size: 17 residues. The entire variable domain, with the rest obtained from reference TRBV7-2 and TRBJ2-1, is as follows: GAGVSQSPSNKVTEKGKDVELRCDPISGHTALYWYRQSLGQGLEFLIYFQGNSAPDKSGLPSDRFSAERTGGSVSTLTIQRTQQEDSAVYLCASSSQAGENSKNEQFFGPGTRLTVL.

In regard to this clone: A read error may account for a junction end that differs from germline. This chain links TRBV3-1 (or the pseudogene TRBV3-2) with TRBJ2-2; TRBD1 might be the D (6 bases). This CDR3 region has 17 residues. Per the germline V gene, CDR1 is LGHDT and CDR2 is YNNKEL (reference sequence). The CDR3 nucleotides are TGTGCCAGCACCCAATTCAGTCGGACAGCGAACACCGGGGAGCTGTTTTTT. Its translation: CASTQFSRTANTGELFF.

The V gene is TRBV7-2, the J gene TRBJ1-4, with a weak D call TRBD1 (5 bases). The CDR3 runs 15 residues. Germline V lookup: CDR1 SGHTA, CDR2 FQGNSA. The V end was cut by 5 bases, the J end by 6 bases, with 16 bases between. CDR3: CASSRGTTWDEKLFF. CDR3 DNA sequence: TGTGCCAGCAGCCGCGGGACGACTTGGGATGAAAAACTGTTTTTT.

V gene TRBV2 combines with J gene TRBJ1-5, with 12 bases aligning to TRBD1. CDR1 SNHLY and CDR2 FYNNEI come from the germline V gene. V shed 1 base and J 7 bases; nucleotides not matched to a gene: 2. There are 15 residues in the CDR3. The CDR3 reads CASSEVGQGAQPQHF. For the CDR3, the DNA is TGTGCCAGCAGTGAAGTGGGACAGGGGGCGCAGCCCCAGCATTTT.